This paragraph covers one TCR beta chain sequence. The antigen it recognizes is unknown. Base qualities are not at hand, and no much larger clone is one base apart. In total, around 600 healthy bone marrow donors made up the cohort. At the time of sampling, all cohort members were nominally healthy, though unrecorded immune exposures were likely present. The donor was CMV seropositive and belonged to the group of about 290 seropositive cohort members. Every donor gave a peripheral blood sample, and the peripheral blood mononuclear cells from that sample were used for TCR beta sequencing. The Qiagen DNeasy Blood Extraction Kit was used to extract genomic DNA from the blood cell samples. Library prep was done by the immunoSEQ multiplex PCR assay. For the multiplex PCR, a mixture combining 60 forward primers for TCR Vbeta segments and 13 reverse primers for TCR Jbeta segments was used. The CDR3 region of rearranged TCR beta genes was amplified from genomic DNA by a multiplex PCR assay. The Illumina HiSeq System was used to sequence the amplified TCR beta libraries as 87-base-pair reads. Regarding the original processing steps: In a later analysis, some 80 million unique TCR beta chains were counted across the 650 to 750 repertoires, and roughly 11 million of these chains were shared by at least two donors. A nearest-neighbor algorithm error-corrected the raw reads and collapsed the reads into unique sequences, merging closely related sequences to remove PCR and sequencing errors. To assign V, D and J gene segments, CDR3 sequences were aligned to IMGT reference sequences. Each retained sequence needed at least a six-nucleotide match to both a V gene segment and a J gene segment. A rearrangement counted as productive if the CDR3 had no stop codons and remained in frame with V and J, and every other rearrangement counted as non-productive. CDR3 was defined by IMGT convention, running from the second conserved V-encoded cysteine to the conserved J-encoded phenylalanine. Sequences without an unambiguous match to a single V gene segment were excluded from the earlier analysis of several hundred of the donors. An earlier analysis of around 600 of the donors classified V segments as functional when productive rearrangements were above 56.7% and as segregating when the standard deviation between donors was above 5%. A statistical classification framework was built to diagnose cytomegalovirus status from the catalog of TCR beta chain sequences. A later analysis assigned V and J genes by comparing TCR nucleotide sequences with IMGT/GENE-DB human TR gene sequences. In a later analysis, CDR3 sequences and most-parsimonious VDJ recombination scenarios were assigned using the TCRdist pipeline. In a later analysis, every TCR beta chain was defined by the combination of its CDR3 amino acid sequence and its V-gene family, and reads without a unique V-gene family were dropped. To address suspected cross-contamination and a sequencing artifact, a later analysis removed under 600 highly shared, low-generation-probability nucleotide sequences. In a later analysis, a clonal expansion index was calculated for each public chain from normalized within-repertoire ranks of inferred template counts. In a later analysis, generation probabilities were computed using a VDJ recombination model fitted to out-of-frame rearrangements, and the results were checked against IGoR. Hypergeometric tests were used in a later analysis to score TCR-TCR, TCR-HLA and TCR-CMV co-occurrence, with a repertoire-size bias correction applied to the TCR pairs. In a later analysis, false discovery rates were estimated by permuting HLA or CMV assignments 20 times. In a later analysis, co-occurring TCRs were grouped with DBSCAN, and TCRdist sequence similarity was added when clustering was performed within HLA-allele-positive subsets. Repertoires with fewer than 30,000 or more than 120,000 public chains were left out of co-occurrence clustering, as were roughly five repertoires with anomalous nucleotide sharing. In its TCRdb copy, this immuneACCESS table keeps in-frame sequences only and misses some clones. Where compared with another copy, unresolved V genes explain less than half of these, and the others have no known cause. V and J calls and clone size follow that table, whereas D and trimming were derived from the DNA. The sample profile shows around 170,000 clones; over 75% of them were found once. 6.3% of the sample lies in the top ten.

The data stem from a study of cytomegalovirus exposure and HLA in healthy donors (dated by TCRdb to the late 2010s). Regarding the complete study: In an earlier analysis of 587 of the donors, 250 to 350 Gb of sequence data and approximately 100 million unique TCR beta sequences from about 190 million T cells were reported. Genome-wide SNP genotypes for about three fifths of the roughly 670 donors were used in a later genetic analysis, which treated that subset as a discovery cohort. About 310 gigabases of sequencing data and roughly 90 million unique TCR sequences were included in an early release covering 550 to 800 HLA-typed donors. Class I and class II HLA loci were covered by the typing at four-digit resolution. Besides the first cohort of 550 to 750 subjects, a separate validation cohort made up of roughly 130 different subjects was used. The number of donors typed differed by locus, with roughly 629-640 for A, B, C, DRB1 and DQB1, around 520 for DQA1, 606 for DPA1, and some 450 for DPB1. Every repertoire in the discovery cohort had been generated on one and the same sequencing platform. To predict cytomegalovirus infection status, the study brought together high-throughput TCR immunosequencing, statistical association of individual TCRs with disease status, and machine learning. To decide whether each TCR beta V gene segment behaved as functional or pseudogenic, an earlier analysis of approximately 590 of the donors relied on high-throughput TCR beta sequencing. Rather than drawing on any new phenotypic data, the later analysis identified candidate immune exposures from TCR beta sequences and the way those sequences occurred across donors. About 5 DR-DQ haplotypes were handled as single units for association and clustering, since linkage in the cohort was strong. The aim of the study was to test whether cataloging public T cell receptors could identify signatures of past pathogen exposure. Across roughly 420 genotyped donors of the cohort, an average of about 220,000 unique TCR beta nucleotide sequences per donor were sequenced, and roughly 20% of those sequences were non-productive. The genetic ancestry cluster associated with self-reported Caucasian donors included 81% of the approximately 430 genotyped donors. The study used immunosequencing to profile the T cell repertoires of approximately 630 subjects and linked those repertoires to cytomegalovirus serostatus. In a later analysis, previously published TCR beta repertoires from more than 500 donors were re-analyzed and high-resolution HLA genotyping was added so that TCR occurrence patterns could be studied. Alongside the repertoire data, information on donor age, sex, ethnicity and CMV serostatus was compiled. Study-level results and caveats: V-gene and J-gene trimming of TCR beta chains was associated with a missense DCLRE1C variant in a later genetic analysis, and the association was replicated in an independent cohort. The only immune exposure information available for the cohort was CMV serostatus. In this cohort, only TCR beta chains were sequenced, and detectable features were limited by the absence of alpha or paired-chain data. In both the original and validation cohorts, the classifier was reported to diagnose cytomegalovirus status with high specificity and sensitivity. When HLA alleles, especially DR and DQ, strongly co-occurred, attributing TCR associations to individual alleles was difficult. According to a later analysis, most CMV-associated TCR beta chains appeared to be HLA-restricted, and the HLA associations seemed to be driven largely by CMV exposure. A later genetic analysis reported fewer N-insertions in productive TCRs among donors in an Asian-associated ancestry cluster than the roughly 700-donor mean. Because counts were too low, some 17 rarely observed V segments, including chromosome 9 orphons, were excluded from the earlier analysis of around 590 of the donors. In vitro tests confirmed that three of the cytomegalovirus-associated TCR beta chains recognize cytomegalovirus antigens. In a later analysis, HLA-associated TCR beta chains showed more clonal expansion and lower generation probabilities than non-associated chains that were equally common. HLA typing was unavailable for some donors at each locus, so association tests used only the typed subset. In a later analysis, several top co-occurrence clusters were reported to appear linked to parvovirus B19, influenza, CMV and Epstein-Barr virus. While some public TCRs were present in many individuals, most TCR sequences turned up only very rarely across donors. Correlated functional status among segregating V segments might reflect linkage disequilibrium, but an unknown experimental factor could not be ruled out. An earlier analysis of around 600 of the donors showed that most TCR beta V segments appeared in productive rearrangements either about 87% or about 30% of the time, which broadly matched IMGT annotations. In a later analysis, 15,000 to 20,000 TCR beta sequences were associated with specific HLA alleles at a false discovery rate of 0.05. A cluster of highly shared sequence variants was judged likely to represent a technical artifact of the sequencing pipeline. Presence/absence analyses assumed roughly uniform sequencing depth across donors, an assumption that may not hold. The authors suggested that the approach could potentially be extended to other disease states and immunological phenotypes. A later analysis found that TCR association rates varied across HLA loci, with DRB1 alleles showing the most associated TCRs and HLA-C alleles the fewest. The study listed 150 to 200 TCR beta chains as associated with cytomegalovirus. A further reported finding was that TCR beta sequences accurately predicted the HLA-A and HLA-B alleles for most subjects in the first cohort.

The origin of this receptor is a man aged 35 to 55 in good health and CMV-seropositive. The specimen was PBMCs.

The CDR3 here reads CASSLMSGGAGHEQFF. The nucleotides are TGTGCCAGCAGCTTAATGTCCGGGGGGGCCGGGCATGAGCAGTTCTTC. This chain joins TRBV7-3 to TRBJ2-1; the junction holds 8 bases that match TRBD2. V trim: 1 base; J trim: 8 bases; unmatched bases: 10. CDR1 and CDR2 are read off the germline V gene as SGHTA and FQGTGA. From cysteine to phenylalanine, the CDR3 is 16 amino acids long. Of all the DNA, just the CDR3 is kept, 48 bases in frame from base 1.